The TCR beta chain under discussion was sequenced for a study of beta chain features in type 1 diabetes. Sequencing targeted expressed TCRB transcripts, as all isolated RNA had been reverse transcribed. Some 3.6 million reads on average were seen across naive, central memory and regulatory T cell samples. The table came from immunoSEQ multiplex PCR; TCRdb's copy has only in-frame clones and leaves some out. The sample yields approximately 250,000 clones, 20% to 25% seen once. Study-level findings and limits: VDJ junctions in type 1 diabetes patients carried more deletions and fewer insertions. Shorter TCRB CDR3s, moderately but significantly so, were found in Type 1 diabetes patients in all four CD4+ subsets. A closer apparent resemblance between naive, central memory and Treg TCRB repertoires was seen in patients than in healthy donors.

This clone is a singleton in its sample. Its target is not known. This clonotype originated in a woman aged 25-40 years with type 1 diabetes. The specimen sequenced was naive CD4+ T cells from blood.

CDR3 sequence: CASSVGPGDYEQYF. CDR3 sequence (DNA): TGTGCCAGCAGCGTTGGCCCCGGGGACTACGAGCAGTACTTC. The gene calls are TRBV9 and TRBJ2-7; TRBD2 might be the D (5 bases). Germline V CDR1 and CDR2: SGDLS, YYNGEE. The CDR3 runs to 14 residues. Trimming took 2 bases from V and 3 from J, leaving 12 bases between them.